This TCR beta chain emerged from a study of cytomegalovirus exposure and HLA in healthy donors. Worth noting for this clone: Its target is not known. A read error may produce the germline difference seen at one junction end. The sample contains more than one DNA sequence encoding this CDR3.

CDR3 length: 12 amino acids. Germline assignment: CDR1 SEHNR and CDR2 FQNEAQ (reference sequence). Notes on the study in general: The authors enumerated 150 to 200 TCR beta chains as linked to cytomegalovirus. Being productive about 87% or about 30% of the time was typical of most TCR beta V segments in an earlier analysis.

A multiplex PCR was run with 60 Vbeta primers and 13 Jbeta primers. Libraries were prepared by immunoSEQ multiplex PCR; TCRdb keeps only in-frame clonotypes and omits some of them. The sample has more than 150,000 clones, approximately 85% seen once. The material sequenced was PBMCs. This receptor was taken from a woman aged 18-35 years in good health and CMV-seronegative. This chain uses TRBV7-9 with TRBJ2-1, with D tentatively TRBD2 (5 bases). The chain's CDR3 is CSSSLTGDEQFF. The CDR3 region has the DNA TGTTCCAGCAGCTTAACCGGGGATGAGCAGTTCTTC.